A selection of T cell receptor beta chains follows, all from one sample in a study of CD8 T cells in Susac syndrome. MiXCR was run by TCRdb on the immunoSEQ multiplex PCR reads, yielding one entry per CDR3 protein. Of some 180,000 distinct CDR3 sequences listed, roughly 94% were seen once; the top ten hold approximately 0.099%. Sample: CD4+ T cells from PBMCs. The receptors were sampled from a human donor with Susac syndrome. Both conserved end residues are part of each CDR3. The order of the fields is D gene, J gene, V gene, CDR3 DNA, CDR3 protein. The D gene is left open where the match is weak.

d_gene: NA
j_gene: TRBJ2-5
v_gene: TRBV30
CDR3nt: TGTGCCTGGAGTGTAGGTAGCGCCCAAGAGACCCAGTACTTC
CDR3aa: CAWSVGSAQETQYF

d_gene: TRBD1
j_gene: TRBJ1-5
v_gene: TRBV20-1
CDR3nt: TGCAGTGCTAGAGATGGGGACAGTTATCGAAATCAGCCCCAGCATTTT
CDR3aa: CSARDGDSYRNQPQHF

d_gene: NA
j_gene: TRBJ2-3
v_gene: TRBV9
CDR3nt: TGTGCCAGCAGCGTAGAGGGACTTCACACAGATACGCAGTATTTT
CDR3aa: CASSVEGLHTDTQYF

d_gene: NA
j_gene: TRBJ2-5
v_gene: TRBV7-2
CDR3nt: TGTGCCAGCAGCCGCTACCAAGAGACCCAGTACTTC
CDR3aa: CASSRYQETQYF

d_gene: TRBD2
j_gene: TRBJ2-7
v_gene: TRBV28
CDR3nt: TGTGCCAGCAGTTTGGGCGGGAGGTCCACCTACGAGCAGTACTTC
CDR3aa: CASSLGGRSTYEQYF

d_gene: NA
j_gene: TRBJ1-3
v_gene: TRBV7-9
CDR3nt: TGTGCCAGCAGCTTAGTCGGGGCAGGATCTGGAAACACCATATATTTT
CDR3aa: CASSLVGAGSGNTIYF

d_gene: TRBD1
j_gene: TRBJ2-3
v_gene: TRBV5-1
CDR3nt: TGCGCCAGCAGCGTCGGGACAGCTATTAGCACAGATACGCAGTATTTT
CDR3aa: CASSVGTAISTDTQYF

d_gene: NA
j_gene: TRBJ1-1
v_gene: TRBV2
CDR3nt: TGTGCCAGCAGGAGGGACAATTCTGAAGCTTTCTTT
CDR3aa: CASRRDNSEAFF

d_gene: TRBD1
j_gene: TRBJ2-7
v_gene: TRBV6-2/TRBV6-3
CDR3nt: TGTGCCAGCAGGGTTGGGACAGATTTCTCCGAGCAGTACTTC
CDR3aa: CASRVGTDFSEQYF

d_gene: TRBD1
j_gene: TRBJ2-7
v_gene: TRBV20-1
CDR3nt: TGCAGTGCTCACCTACCGGGACAGGGTGGGGAGCAGTACTTC
CDR3aa: CSAHLPGQGGEQYF

d_gene: TRBD1
j_gene: TRBJ2-5
v_gene: TRBV7-9
CDR3nt: TGTGCCAGCAGCTACACAGGGGGCCTGGAGACCCAGTACTTC
CDR3aa: CASSYTGGLETQYF

d_gene: NA
j_gene: TRBJ1-2
v_gene: TRBV12-3/TRBV12-4
CDR3nt: TGTGCCAGCAGTCGCGCAGGGTCTGGCTACACCTTC
CDR3aa: CASSRAGSGYTF

d_gene: NA
j_gene: TRBJ2-6
v_gene: TRBV12-3/TRBV12-4
CDR3nt: TGTGCCAGCTTTTTCAGCCCTGGGGCCAACGTCCTGACTTTC
CDR3aa: CASFFSPGANVLTF

d_gene: TRBD1
j_gene: TRBJ2-7
v_gene: TRBV3-1
CDR3nt: TGTGCCAGCAGCCAAGATGAGGGACAGGGAACAGGGTGGGCCTACGAGCAGTACTTC
CDR3aa: CASSQDEGQGTGWAYEQYF

d_gene: TRBD1
j_gene: TRBJ2-3
v_gene: TRBV30
CDR3nt: TGTGCCTGGAGTGCATCGTTCGTGACAGGGAAAGCAGATACGCAGTATTTT
CDR3aa: CAWSASFVTGKADTQYF

d_gene: NA
j_gene: TRBJ1-2
v_gene: TRBV19
CDR3nt: TGTGCCAGTAGTATCGCCCCGACACATAACTATGGCTACACCTTC
CDR3aa: CASSIAPTHNYGYTF

d_gene: NA
j_gene: TRBJ2-3
v_gene: TRBV6-4
CDR3nt: TGTGCCAGCAGTGACTCTTTAACAGATACGCAGTATTTT
CDR3aa: CASSDSLTDTQYF

d_gene: NA
j_gene: TRBJ1-4
v_gene: TRBV20-1
CDR3nt: TGCAGTGCTAGACCTGATTGGTATGAAAAACTGTTTTTT
CDR3aa: CSARPDWYEKLFF

d_gene: NA
j_gene: TRBJ2-2
v_gene: TRBV2
CDR3nt: TGTGCCAGCATTGGGGGAACGAACACCGGGGAGCTGTTTTTT
CDR3aa: CASIGGTNTGELFF

d_gene: NA
j_gene: TRBJ2-5
v_gene: TRBV3-1
CDR3nt: TGTGCCAGCAGCCTCGGACCGGGTCGCCAAGAGACCCAGTACTTC
CDR3aa: CASSLGPGRQETQYF

d_gene: NA
j_gene: TRBJ2-3
v_gene: TRBV20-1
CDR3nt: TGCAGTGCCCGAAGTGCTGGGGCAGATACGCAGTATTTT
CDR3aa: CSARSAGADTQYF

d_gene: NA
j_gene: TRBJ2-2
v_gene: TRBV4-1
CDR3nt: TGCGCCAGCAGCCAAACGCACAGGGTGTCATCCGGGGAGCTGTTTTTT
CDR3aa: CASSQTHRVSSGELFF

d_gene: TRBD1
j_gene: TRBJ2-3
v_gene: TRBV25-1
CDR3nt: TGTGCCAGCAGTGCCATCCCCGGACAGGGTCAGGATACGCAGTATTTT
CDR3aa: CASSAIPGQGQDTQYF

d_gene: NA
j_gene: TRBJ1-2
v_gene: TRBV14
CDR3nt: TGTGCCAGCAGCCAAGTCAGCTATGGCTACACCTTC
CDR3aa: CASSQVSYGYTF

d_gene: NA
j_gene: TRBJ1-5
v_gene: TRBV20-1
CDR3nt: TGCAGTGCTAGAGATTACGGGGATTATAGCAATCAGCCCCAGCATTTT
CDR3aa: CSARDYGDYSNQPQHF

d_gene: NA
j_gene: TRBJ2-5
v_gene: TRBV29-1
CDR3nt: TGCAGCGTTGCTCAGGGCACAAGCTCTTTTGAGACCCAGTACTTC
CDR3aa: CSVAQGTSSFETQYF

d_gene: NA
j_gene: TRBJ2-3
v_gene: TRBV2
CDR3nt: TGTGCCAGCAGGATGACAGGCACAGATACGCAGTATTTT
CDR3aa: CASRMTGTDTQYF

d_gene: NA
j_gene: TRBJ2-3
v_gene: TRBV30
CDR3nt: TGTGCCTGGAGTGCCCCTGGGATTACAGATACGCAGTATTTT
CDR3aa: CAWSAPGITDTQYF

d_gene: NA
j_gene: TRBJ2-7
v_gene: TRBV21-1
CDR3nt: TGTGCCAGCATGGGGCTAGCGGCCTACGAGCAGTACTTC
CDR3aa: CASMGLAAYEQYF

d_gene: TRBD1
j_gene: TRBJ1-1
v_gene: TRBV7-9
CDR3nt: TGTGCCAGCAGCTTAGTCGGGACAGCGTCGATGAACACTGAAGCTTTCTTT
CDR3aa: CASSLVGTASMNTEAFF

d_gene: NA
j_gene: TRBJ1-1
v_gene: TRBV15
CDR3nt: TGTGCCACCAGCAGAGTACGGTGGACCGGGAACACTGAAGCTTTCTTT
CDR3aa: CATSRVRWTGNTEAFF

d_gene: TRBD1
j_gene: TRBJ1-5
v_gene: TRBV2
CDR3nt: TGTGCCAGCAGTGTTTCTCCGGGACAGGGTAACAATCAGCCCCAGCATTTT
CDR3aa: CASSVSPGQGNNQPQHF

d_gene: NA
j_gene: TRBJ1-3
v_gene: TRBV12-3/TRBV12-4
CDR3nt: TGTGCCAGCAGTTTAGTTACAGGGACTGGAAACACCATATATTTT
CDR3aa: CASSLVTGTGNTIYF

d_gene: TRBD1
j_gene: TRBJ1-2
v_gene: TRBV30
CDR3nt: TGTGCCTGGAGGAGGGCAGGGGGAGGCTACACCTTC
CDR3aa: CAWRRAGGGYTF

d_gene: NA
j_gene: TRBJ2-2
v_gene: TRBV7-9
CDR3nt: TGTGCCAGCAGCCACCCAGGTGACACCGGGGAGCTGTTTTTT
CDR3aa: CASSHPGDTGELFF

d_gene: NA
j_gene: TRBJ2-6
v_gene: TRBV6-5
CDR3nt: TGTGCCAGCAGGATAGGCTCTGGGGCCAACGTCCTGACTTTC
CDR3aa: CASRIGSGANVLTF

d_gene: NA
j_gene: TRBJ2-3
v_gene: TRBV20-1
CDR3nt: TGCAGTGCTAGAGTCCGTCGGGATACGCAGTATTTT
CDR3aa: CSARVRRDTQYF

d_gene: NA
j_gene: TRBJ1-1
v_gene: TRBV7-9
CDR3nt: TGTGCCAGCAGCCCTATCTGGGGGGGGGACACTGAAGCTTTCTTT
CDR3aa: CASSPIWGGDTEAFF

d_gene: NA
j_gene: TRBJ2-2
v_gene: TRBV11-3
CDR3nt: TGTGCCAGCAGCTTGGGCCAAGAGTCCGGGGAGCTGTTTTTT
CDR3aa: CASSLGQESGELFF